The source of this TCR beta chain is a study of CD8+ T cells in alopecia areata. Findings and limits, study-wide: Patients shared TCRs less clearly than mice did, possibly for HLA-related reasons.

A remark on this clone: Its antigen is unidentified.

Isolated RNA was reverse transcribed into cDNA used as the sequencing template. Only in-frame clones appear in the TCRdb table, and some are missing; sequencing was by immunoSEQ multiplex PCR. The sample lists about 140,000 clones; about 60% were seen once. This CDR3 spans 15 amino acids. V gave up 3 bases and J gave up 2 bases, with 13 bases separating them. Per germline, CDR1 SGHTA and CDR2 FQGNSA. The rearrangement uses TRBV7-2 and TRBJ1-2, with D unclear. Sequencing used CD4+ T cells sorted from blood, obtained at week 0. The sequence was collected from a human donor with alopecia areata. The CDR3 DNA reads TGTGCCAGCAGCTTCCTCGACCTGATAAACTATGGCTACACCTTC. Amino acids: CASSFLDLINYGYTF.